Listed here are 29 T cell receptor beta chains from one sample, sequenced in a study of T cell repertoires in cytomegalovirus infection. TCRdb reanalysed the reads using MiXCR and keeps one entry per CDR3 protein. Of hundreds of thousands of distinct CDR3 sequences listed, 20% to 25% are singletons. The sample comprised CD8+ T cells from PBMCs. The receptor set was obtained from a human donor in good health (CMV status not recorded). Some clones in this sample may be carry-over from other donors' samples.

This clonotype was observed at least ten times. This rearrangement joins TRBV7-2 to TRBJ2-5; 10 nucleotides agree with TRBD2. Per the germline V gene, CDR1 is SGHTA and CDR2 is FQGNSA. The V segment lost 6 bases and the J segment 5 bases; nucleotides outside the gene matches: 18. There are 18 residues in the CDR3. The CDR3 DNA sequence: TGTGCCAGCAGGATCCCCTGGGGTCCTAGCGGGGGTGTGGAGACCCAGTACTTC. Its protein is CASRIPWGPSGGVETQYF. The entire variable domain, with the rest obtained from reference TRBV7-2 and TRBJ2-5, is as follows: GAGVSQSPSNKVTEKGKDVELRCDPISGHTALYWYRQSLGQGLEFLIYFQGNSAPDKSGLPSDRFSAERTGGSVSTLTIQRTQQEDSAVYLCASRIPWGPSGGVETQYFGPGTRLLVL.

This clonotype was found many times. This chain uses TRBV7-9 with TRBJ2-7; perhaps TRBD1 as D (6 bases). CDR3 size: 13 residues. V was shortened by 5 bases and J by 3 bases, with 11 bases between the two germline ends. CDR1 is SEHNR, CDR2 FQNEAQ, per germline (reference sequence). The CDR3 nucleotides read TGTGCCAGCAGCGGCAGGGGTTTCTACGAGCAGTACTTC. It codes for CASSGRGFYEQYF.

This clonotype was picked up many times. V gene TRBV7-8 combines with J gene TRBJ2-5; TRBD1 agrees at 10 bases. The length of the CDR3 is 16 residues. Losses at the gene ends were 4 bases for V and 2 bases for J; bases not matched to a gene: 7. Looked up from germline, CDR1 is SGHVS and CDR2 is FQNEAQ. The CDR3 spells CASSSGTGDPQETQYF. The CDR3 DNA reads TGTGCCAGCAGCTCTGGGACAGGGGATCCACAAGAGACCCAGTACTTC.

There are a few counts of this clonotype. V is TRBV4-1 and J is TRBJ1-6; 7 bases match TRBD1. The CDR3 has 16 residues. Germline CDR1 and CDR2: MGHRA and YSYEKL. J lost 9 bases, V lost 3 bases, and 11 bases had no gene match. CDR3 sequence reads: CASSHLDRAGGSPLHF. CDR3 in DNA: TGCGCCAGCAGCCACCTAGACAGGGCCGGTGGTTCACCCCTCCACTTT.

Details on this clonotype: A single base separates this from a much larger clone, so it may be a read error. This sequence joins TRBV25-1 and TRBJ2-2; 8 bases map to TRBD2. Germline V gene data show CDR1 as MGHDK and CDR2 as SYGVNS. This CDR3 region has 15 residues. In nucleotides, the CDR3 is TGTGTCAGCAGAGCGGGACTAGATGGCTCCGGGGAGCTGTTTTTT. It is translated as CVSRAGLDGSGELFF. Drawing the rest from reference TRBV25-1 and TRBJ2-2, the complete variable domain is EADIYQTPRYLVIGTGKKITLECSQTMGHDKMYWYQQDPGMELHLIHYSYGVNSTEKGDLSSESTVSRIRTEHFPLTLESARPSHTSQYLCVSRAGLDGSGELFFGEGSRLTVL.

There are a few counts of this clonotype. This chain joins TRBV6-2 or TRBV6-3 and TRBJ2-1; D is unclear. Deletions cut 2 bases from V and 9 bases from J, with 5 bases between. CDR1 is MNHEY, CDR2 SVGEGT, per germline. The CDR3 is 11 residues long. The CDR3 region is CASSYPSEQFF. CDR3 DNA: TGTGCCAGCAGTTACCCGAGTGAGCAGTTCTTC.

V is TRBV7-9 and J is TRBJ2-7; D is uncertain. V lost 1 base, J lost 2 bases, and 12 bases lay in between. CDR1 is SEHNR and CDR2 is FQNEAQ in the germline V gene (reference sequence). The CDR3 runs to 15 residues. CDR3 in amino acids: CASSLGPGSTYEQYF. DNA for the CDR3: TGTGCCAGCAGCTTAGGGCCCGGCAGTACCTACGAGCAGTACTTC.

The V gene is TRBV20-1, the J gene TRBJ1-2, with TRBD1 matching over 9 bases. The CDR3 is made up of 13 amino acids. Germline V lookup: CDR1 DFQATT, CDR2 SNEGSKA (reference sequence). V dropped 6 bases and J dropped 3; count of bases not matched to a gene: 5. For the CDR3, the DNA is TGCAGTGCGCGGACAGGGGAGGACTATGGCTACACCTTC. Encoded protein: CSARTGEDYGYTF.

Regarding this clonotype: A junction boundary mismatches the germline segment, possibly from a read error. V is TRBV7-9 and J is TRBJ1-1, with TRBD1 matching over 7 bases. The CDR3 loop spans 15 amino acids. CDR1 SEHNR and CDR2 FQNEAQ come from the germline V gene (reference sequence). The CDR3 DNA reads TGTGTCAGCAGCTTAGGGACAGATAGGAACACTGAAGCTTTCTTT. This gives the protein CVSSLGTDRNTEAFF.

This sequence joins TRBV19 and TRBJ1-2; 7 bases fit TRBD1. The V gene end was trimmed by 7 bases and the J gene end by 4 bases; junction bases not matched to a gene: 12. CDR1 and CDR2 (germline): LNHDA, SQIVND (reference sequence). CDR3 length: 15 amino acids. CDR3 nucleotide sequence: TGTGCCAGTACTTCATATGAGGGGGCCACCTATGGCTACACCTTC. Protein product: CASTSYEGATYGYTF. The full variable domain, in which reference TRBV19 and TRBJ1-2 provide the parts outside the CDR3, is DGGITQSPKYLFRKEGQNVTLSCEQNLNHDAMYWYRQDPGQGLRLIYYSQIVNDFQKGDIAEGYSVSREKKESFPLTVTSAQKNPTAFYLCASTSYEGATYGYTFGSGTRLTVV.

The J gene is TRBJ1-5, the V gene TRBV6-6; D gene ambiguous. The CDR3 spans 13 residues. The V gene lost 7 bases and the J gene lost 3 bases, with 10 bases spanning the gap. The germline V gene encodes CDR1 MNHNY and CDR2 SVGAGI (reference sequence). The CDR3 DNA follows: TGTGCCAGCAACCTGGAGGCCAATCAGCCCCAGCATTTT. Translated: CASNLEANQPQHF.

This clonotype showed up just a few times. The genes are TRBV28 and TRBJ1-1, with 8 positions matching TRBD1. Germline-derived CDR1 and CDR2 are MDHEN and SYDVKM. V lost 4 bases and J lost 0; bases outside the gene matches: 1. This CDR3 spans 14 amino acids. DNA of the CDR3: TGTGCCAGCAGTTGGGACAGGATGAACACTGAAGCTTTCTTT. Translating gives CASSWDRMNTEAFF.

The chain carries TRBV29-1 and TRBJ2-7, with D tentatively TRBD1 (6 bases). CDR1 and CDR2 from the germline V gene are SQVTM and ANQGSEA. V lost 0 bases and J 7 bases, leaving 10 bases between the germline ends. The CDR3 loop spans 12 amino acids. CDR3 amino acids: CSVEDLQGEQYV. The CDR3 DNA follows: TGCAGCGTTGAAGATCTCCAGGGGGAGCAGTACGTC.

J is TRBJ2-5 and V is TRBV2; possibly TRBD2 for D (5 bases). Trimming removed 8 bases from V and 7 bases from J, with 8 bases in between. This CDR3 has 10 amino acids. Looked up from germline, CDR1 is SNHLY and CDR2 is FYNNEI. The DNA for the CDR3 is TGTGCCAGCCACGGAGGGACCCAGTACTTC. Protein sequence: CASHGGTQYF.

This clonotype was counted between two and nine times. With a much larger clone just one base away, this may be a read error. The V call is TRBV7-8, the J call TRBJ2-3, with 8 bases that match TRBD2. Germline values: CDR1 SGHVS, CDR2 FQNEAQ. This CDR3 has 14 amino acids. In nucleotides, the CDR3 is TGTACCAGCCCCGGGGGGGGCACCACAGATACGCAGTATTTT. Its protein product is CTSPGGGTTDTQYF.

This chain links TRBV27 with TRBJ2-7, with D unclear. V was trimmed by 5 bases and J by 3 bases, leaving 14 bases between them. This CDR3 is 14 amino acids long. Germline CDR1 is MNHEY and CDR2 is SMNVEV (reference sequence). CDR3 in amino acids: CASSPTTTLYEQYV. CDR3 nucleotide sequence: TGTGCCAGCAGTCCCACGACGACCCTCTACGAGCAGTACGTC.

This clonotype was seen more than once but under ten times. CDR3 in DNA: TGTGCCAGCAGCTCTCACCCGAACACTGAAGCTTTCTTT. Encoded protein: CASSSHPNTEAFF. V is TRBV5-5 and J is TRBJ1-1, with unresolved D. CDR1 is SGHKS, CDR2 YYEKEE, per germline (reference sequence). V lost 3 bases, J lost 1 base, and 7 bases lay in between. The CDR3 spans 13 residues.

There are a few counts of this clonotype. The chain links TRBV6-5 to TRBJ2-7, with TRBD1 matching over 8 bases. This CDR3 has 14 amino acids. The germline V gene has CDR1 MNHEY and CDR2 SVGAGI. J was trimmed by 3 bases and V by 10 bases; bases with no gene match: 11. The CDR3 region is CATRTGGEVYEQYV. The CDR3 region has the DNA TGTGCCACCCGAACAGGGGGAGAAGTCTACGAGCAGTACGTC.

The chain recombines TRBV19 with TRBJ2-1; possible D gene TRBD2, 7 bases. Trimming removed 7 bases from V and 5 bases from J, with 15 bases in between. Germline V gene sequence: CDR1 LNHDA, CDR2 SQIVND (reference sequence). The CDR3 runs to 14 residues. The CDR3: CASIRGGAHNEQFF. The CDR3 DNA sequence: TGTGCCAGTATAAGGGGGGGCGCCCACAATGAGCAGTTCTTC. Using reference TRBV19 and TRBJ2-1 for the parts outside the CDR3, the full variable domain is DGGITQSPKYLFRKEGQNVTLSCEQNLNHDAMYWYRQDPGQGLRLIYYSQIVNDFQKGDIAEGYSVSREKKESFPLTVTSAQKNPTAFYLCASIRGGAHNEQFFGPGTRLTVL.

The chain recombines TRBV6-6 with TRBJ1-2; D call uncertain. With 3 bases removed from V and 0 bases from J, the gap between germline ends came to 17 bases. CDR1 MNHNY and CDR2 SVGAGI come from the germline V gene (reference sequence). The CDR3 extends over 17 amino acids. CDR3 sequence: CASSYSQFNLANYGYTF. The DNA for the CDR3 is TGTGCCAGCAGTTATTCCCAGTTCAACCTTGCTAACTATGGCTACACCTTC.

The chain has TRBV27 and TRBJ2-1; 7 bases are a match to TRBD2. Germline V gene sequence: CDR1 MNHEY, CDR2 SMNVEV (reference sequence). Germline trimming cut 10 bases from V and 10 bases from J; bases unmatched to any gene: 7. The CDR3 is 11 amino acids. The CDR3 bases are TGTGCCACCCGAGCGGGACGGGAGCAGTTCTTC. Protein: CATRAGREQFF.

The CDR3 here is CATSRDDGTSLSTDTQYF. Here the CDR3 DNA reads TGTGCCACCAGCAGAGATGACGGGACATCCCTTAGCACAGATACGCAGTATTTT. The chain carries TRBV15 and TRBJ2-3; maybe TRBD1 (6 bases). Germline V lookup: CDR1 LNHNV, CDR2 YYDKDF (reference sequence). The CDR3 runs 18 residues. V gave up 0 bases and J gave up 0 bases, with 16 bases separating them.

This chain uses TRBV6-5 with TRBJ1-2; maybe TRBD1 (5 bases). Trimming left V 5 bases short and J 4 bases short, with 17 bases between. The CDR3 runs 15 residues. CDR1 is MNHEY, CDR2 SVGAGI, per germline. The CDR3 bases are TGTGCCAGCAGTGAGACTGGGGGGTTTAGCTATGGCTACACCTTC. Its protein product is CASSETGGFSYGYTF.

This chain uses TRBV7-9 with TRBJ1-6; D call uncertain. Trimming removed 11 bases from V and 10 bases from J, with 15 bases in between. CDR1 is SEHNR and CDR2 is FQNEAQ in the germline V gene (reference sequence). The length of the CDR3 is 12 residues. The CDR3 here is CASNRARSPLHF. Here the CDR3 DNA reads TGTGCCTCCAACCGGGCACGATCACCCCTCCACTTT.

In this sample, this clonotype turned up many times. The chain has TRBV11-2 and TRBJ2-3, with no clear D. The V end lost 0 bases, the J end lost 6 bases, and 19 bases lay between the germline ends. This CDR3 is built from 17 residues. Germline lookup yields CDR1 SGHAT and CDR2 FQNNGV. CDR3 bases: TGTGCCAGCAGCTTAGAGGGCAGTGTCTTCAACGTTGATACGCAGTATTTT. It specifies CASSLEGSVFNVDTQYF.

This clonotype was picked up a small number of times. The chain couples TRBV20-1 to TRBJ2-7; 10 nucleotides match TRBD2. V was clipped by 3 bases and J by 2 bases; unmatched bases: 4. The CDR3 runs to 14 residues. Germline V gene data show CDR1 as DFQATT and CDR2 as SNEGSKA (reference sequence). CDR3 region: CSASMLAGAYEQYF. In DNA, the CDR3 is TGCAGTGCTAGTATGCTAGCGGGGGCCTACGAGCAGTACTTC.

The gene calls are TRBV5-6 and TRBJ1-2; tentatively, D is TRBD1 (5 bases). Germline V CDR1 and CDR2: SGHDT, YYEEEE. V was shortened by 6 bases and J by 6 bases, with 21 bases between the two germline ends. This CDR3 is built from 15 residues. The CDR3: CASKPGEGKANGYTF. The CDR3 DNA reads TGTGCCAGCAAACCGGGCGAGGGGAAAGCTAATGGCTACACCTTC. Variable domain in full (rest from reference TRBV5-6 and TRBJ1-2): DAGVTQSPTHLIKTRGQQVTLRCSPKSGHDTVSWYQQALGQGPQFIFQYYEEEERQRGNFPDRFSGHQFPNYSSELNVNALLLGDSALYLCASKPGEGKANGYTFGSGTRLTVV.

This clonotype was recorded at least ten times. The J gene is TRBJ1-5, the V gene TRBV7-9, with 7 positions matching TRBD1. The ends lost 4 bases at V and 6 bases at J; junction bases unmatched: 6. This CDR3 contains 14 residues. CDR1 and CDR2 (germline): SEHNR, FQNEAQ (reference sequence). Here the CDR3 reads CASSSDRLPQPQHF. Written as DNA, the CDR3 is TGTGCCAGCAGCTCGGACAGGCTACCTCAGCCCCAGCATTTT. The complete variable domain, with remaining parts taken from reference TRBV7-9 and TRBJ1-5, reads DTGVSQNPRHKITKRGQNVTFRCDPISEHNRLYWYRQTLGQGPEFLTYFQNEAQLEKSRLLSDRFSAERPKGSFSTLEIQRTEQGDSAMYLCASSSDRLPQPQHFGDGTRLSIL.

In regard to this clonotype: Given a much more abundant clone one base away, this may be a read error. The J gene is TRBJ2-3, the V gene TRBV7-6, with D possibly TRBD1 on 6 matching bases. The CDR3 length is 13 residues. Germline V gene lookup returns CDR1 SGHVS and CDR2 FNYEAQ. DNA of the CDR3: TGTGCCAGCAGCTTAGTATGGACAGATACGCGGTATTTT. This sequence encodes CASSLVWTDTRYF.